Following are 15 T cell receptor beta chains from one sample sequenced in a study of T cell responses to AZD1222 COVID-19 vaccine. Repertoires were generated with immunoSEQ multiplex PCR, while TCRdb's copy carries only in-frame clones and drops some. Here the sample spans 100,000 to 150,000 clones, around 92% being singletons. The source was peripheral blood, collected on day 0 of AZD1222 vaccination. The receptors were gathered from an adult in good health.

This chain connects TRBV19 to TRBJ1-5; no definite D call. Trimming pared 6 bases from V and 2 bases from J, leaving 17 bases between. CDR1 is LNHDA and CDR2 is SQIVND in the germline V gene (reference sequence). This CDR3 is 16 amino acids long. This chain's CDR3 is CASSPLTTSGNQPQHF. In DNA, the CDR3 is TGTGCCAGTAGCCCACTCACAACGTCGGGCAATCAGCCCCAGCATTTT.

This clone was observed once. The V call is TRBV6-1, the J call TRBJ1-2; TRBD1 might be the D (5 bases). V dropped 2 bases and J dropped 3 bases, with 7 bases sitting between them. This CDR3 comprises 13 residues. The V gene's germline CDR1 is MNHNS and CDR2 SASEGT. Written as DNA, the CDR3 is TGTGCCAGCAGTGAAAAGGGGTACTATGGCTACACCTTC. It codes for CASSEKGYYGYTF.

The chain is built from TRBV3-1 (or the pseudogene TRBV3-2) and TRBJ2-1; 12 bases match TRBD2. Unmatched junction bases numbered 6, after V lost 3 bases and J lost 6 bases. Germline values: CDR1 LGHDT, CDR2 YNNKEL (reference sequence). The CDR3 loop spans 16 amino acids. The CDR3 coding sequence is TGTGCCAGCAGCCAGACTAGCGGGAGCTTGGGCAATGAGCAGTTCTTC. It codes for CASSQTSGSLGNEQFF.

The chain couples TRBV7-8 to TRBJ2-1; D ambiguous. The CDR3 is 15 residues long. V was clipped by 1 base and J by 7 bases, with 14 bases between them. Germline CDR1 SGHVS, CDR2 FQNEAQ. The CDR3 sequence is CASSLVPWRLNEQFF. The CDR3 nucleotides are TGTGCCAGCAGCTTAGTTCCCTGGCGGTTAAATGAGCAGTTCTTC. Variable domain in full (rest from reference TRBV7-8 and TRBJ2-1): GAGVSQSPRYKVAKRGQDVALRCDPISGHVSLFWYQQALGQGPEFLTYFQNEAQLDKSGLPSDRFFAERPEGSVSTLKIQRTQQEDSAVYLCASSLVPWRLNEQFFGPGTRLTVL.

The chain carries TRBV4-1 and TRBJ1-5, with 7 positions matching TRBD1. The CDR3 has 13 amino acids. V was pared by 4 bases and J by 6 bases, with 3 bases of the junction left unmatched. Germline V gives CDR1 MGHRA, CDR2 YSYEKL. The CDR3 loop is CASSLDRVQPQHF. The CDR3 DNA reads TGCGCCAGCAGCCTCGACAGGGTTCAGCCCCAGCATTTT.

The chain combines TRBV7-9 with TRBJ1-6, with D perhaps matching TRBD1 (6 bases). V was cut by 1 base and J by 0 bases, with 7 bases left in between. The CDR3 is made up of 16 amino acids. Germline V gives CDR1 SEHNR, CDR2 FQNEAQ (reference sequence). The CDR3 is CASSLVGGSYNSPLHF. The CDR3 region has the DNA TGTGCCAGCAGCTTAGTAGGGGGCTCCTATAATTCACCCCTCCACTTT.

The rearrangement joins TRBV6-5 to TRBJ2-1; possible D gene TRBD1, 6 bases. With 9 bases removed from V and 4 bases from J, the gap between germline ends came to 13 bases. CDR1 and CDR2 from the germline V gene are MNHEY and SVGAGI. This CDR3 contains 13 residues. This chain's CDR3 is CASRPRGYNEQFF. The CDR3 DNA follows: TGTGCCAGTCGACCCAGGGGATACAATGAGCAGTTCTTC.

This chain joins TRBV19 and TRBJ2-3, with 9 bases fitting TRBD1. This CDR3 has 17 amino acids. V was pared by 0 bases and J by 2 bases, with 6 bases of the junction left unmatched. Germline V CDR1 and CDR2: LNHDA, SQIVND (reference sequence). CDR3: CASSIDGGTGITDTQYF. The CDR3 DNA reads as TGTGCCAGTAGTATAGATGGGGGGACAGGGATCACAGATACGCAGTATTTT.

V and J are TRBV6-2 or TRBV6-3 and TRBJ2-3; maybe TRBD2 (6 bases). The CDR3 loop spans 14 amino acids. V lost 6 bases, J lost 3 bases, and 13 bases lay in between. CDR1 is MNHEY, CDR2 SVGEGT, per germline. In nucleotides, the CDR3 is TGTGCCAGCAGCCCTGTGGGGGGAACAGATACGCAGTATTTT. Amino acids: CASSPVGGTDTQYF.

The chain couples TRBV9 to TRBJ2-6, with a tentative D call TRBD1 (5 bases). The CDR3 totals 15 residues. V was pared by 7 bases and J by 0 bases, with 11 bases between. Germline loops: CDR1 SGDLS, CDR2 YYNGEE. The CDR3 nucleotides are TGTGCCAGCGCCCGACAGCCCTCTGGGGCCAACGTCCTGACTTTC. Amino acid sequence: CASARQPSGANVLTF.

The CDR3 DNA is TGCGCCAGCAGCTTGGAGGTAACAAGAGGCTACACCTTC. It is translated as CASSLEVTRGYTF. The chain employs TRBV5-1 and TRBJ1-2; the D is unclear. Per the germline V gene, CDR1 is SGHRS and CDR2 is YFSETQ. Trimming stripped 0 bases from V and 8 bases from J, with 11 bases between. The CDR3 runs to 13 residues.

The chain recombines TRBV30 with TRBJ1-2, with TRBD1 matching over 7 bases. Germline V gene sequence: CDR1 GTSNPN, CDR2 SVGIG (reference sequence). This CDR3 is built from 13 residues. V shed 1 base, J shed 7 bases, and the junction held 6 bases outside the gene matches. The CDR3 DNA reads TGTGCCTGGAGTGCCGACAGGGATTCTGGCTACACCTTC. Amino acid sequence: CAWSADRDSGYTF.

The chain employs TRBV11-2 and TRBJ1-3; 7 positions match TRBD1. J was trimmed by 4 bases and V by 4 bases; bases with no gene match: 4. This CDR3 comprises 14 residues. In germline, CDR1 is SGHAT, CDR2 FQNNGV. The CDR3 sequence: CASSYRGPGNTIYF. CDR3 coding DNA: TGTGCCAGCAGCTACAGGGGCCCGGGAAACACCATATATTTT.

The chain links TRBV30 to TRBJ1-2; D is unresolved. Germline CDR1 and CDR2: GTSNPN and SVGIG (reference sequence). CDR3 length equals 12 residues. V lost 3 bases and J lost 3, with 8 bases in between. The CDR3 spells CAWSAGDYGYTF. The CDR3 DNA reads TGTGCCTGGAGCGCCGGCGACTATGGCTACACCTTC.

The J gene is TRBJ2-7, the V gene TRBV7-3; D call uncertain. Germline V lookup: CDR1 SGHTA, CDR2 FQGTGA. V was trimmed by 2 bases and J by 6 bases, leaving 11 bases between them. The CDR3 consists of 13 residues. The CDR3 DNA reads TGTGCCAGCAGCTTATGGGGTACGGGCGAGCAGTACTTC. This translates into CASSLWGTGEQYF.